The 30 T cell receptor beta chains given below trace back to one sample, sequenced in a study of Ad26.COV2.S vaccination and SARS-CoV-2 variants. As to treatment: roughly 18 received Ad26.COV2.S at low or high dose, single or two shots; about 5 received placebo; per-sample allocation not given. Sample collection was performed on day 63 after the first vaccine or placebo injection. Sequenced by immunoSEQ multiplex PCR; TCRdb stores in-frame clones only, minus some. The sample has roughly 420,000 clones, approximately 89% seen once. Source: peripheral blood, taken in a trial of Ad26.COV2.S vaccine versus placebo. These receptors were taken from a person between 18 and 65 years old who received the Ad26.COV2.S COVID-19 vaccine or a placebo.

The V call is TRBV28, the J call TRBJ1-5; D ambiguous. The V end lost 7 bases, the J end lost 3 bases, and 10 bases lay between the germline ends. This CDR3 spans 13 amino acids. CDR1 and CDR2 (germline): MDHEN, SYDVKM. The chain's CDR3 is CASNGRNNQPQHF. The CDR3 nucleotides are TGTGCCAGCAATGGGAGGAACAATCAGCCCCAGCATTTT.

The chain is built from TRBV5-1 and TRBJ1-3; D is uncertain. There are 15 residues in the CDR3. The V gene's germline CDR1 is SGHRS and CDR2 YFSETQ. V was shortened by 5 bases and J by 3 bases, with 15 bases between the two germline ends. The CDR3 DNA is TGCGCCAGCAGACCGCGAGAGGCGGGTGGAAACACCATATATTTT. Its translation is CASRPREAGGNTIYF.

In regard to this clone: The sample carries other DNA sequences with the same CDR3. The CDR3 here is CASSLGTGTYEQYF. The CDR3 nucleotides are TGTGCCAGCAGCTTGGGGACAGGAACCTACGAGCAGTACTTC. The rearrangement links TRBV7-2 to TRBJ2-7; the match to TRBD1 covers 8 bases. Germline V CDR1 and CDR2: SGHTA, FQGNSA. This CDR3 is built from 14 residues. V trimming: 3 bases; J trimming: 2 bases; junction bases outside the gene matches: 3.

V usage is TRBV24-1 and J usage is TRBJ2-1; TRBD2 agrees at 8 bases. The V gene end was trimmed by 6 bases and the J gene end by 1 base; junction bases not matched to a gene: 7. The CDR3 runs 16 residues. In germline, CDR1 is KGHDR, CDR2 SFDVKD. Written as DNA, the CDR3 is TGTGCCACCAGTCATCAAGCGGGAGAGTCCTACAATGAGCAGTTCTTC. Its translation: CATSHQAGESYNEQFF.

The CDR3 loop reads CASSLEGGLTEAFF. In DNA form, the CDR3 reads TGTGCCAGCAGCCTTGAGGGGGGCCTCACTGAAGCTTTCTTT. J is TRBJ1-1 and V is TRBV4-2, with D tentatively TRBD1 (6 bases). The CDR3 covers 14 residues. Per the germline V gene, CDR1 is LGHNA and CDR2 is YNFKEQ. Trimming took off 4 bases at V and 4 bases at J, with 13 bases between the two ends.

This chain uses TRBV5-1 with TRBJ2-5; 14 nucleotides line up with TRBD2. There are 17 residues in the CDR3. V lost 4 bases and J lost 4; bases outside the gene matches: 9. Germline values: CDR1 SGHRS, CDR2 YFSETQ. The CDR3 reads CASSKGLAGVGGETQYF. The DNA for the CDR3 is TGCGCCAGCAGCAAGGGACTAGCGGGAGTCGGGGGAGAGACCCAGTACTTC.

The chain carries TRBV30 and TRBJ1-1; 8 bases line up with TRBD1. CDR3 length equals 13 residues. Losses at the gene ends were 2 bases for V and 4 bases for J; bases not matched to a gene: 3. Germline CDR1 and CDR2: GTSNPN and SVGIG (reference sequence). DNA for the CDR3: TGTGCCTGGAGTTACACAGGGGGCACTGAAGCTTTCTTT. It codes for CAWSYTGGTEAFF.

The chain joins TRBV5-5 to TRBJ1-5; D gene ambiguous. V was shortened by 4 bases and J by 0 bases, with 8 bases between the two germline ends. The germline V gene encodes CDR1 SGHKS and CDR2 YYEKEE (reference sequence). This CDR3 is built from 14 residues. CDR3: CASSLIVSNQPQHF. CDR3 DNA: TGTGCCAGCAGCCTGATCGTTAGCAATCAGCCCCAGCATTTT.

The chain uses TRBV30 and TRBJ2-7, with no clear D. The CDR3 contains 12 residues. V lost 0 bases and J lost 2, with 5 bases in between. Germline CDR1 GTSNPN, CDR2 SVGIG (reference sequence). CDR3 sequence (DNA): TGTGCCTGGAGTGTTTTGACCTACGAGCAGTACTTC. It translates to CAWSVLTYEQYF.

This clone was seen only once. V usage is TRBV29-1 and J usage is TRBJ1-2; tentatively, D is TRBD1 (5 bases). Germline V CDR1 and CDR2: SQVTM, ANQGSEA. Trimming removed 7 bases at V and 8 bases at J, with 20 bases between. CDR3 length equals 13 residues. This chain's CDR3 is CSATWGLGWGYTF. The CDR3, as DNA: TGCAGCGCTACTTGGGGGTTGGGGTGGGGCTACACCTTC.

The chain recombines TRBV21-1 with TRBJ2-7; the table assigns TRBD1, which was not confirmed against the DNA. TRBV21-1 is labeled a pseudogene. The CDR3 sequence is 14 residues long. The chain's CDR3 is CASSKENSNYEQYF. CDR3 coding DNA: TGTGCCAGCAGCAAAGAAAACAGCAATTACGAGCAGTACTTC.

The rearrangement links TRBV2 to TRBJ1-2, with D tentatively TRBD1 (6 bases). V was trimmed by 4 bases and J by 0 bases, leaving 9 bases between them. This CDR3 has 14 amino acids. The V gene's germline CDR1 is SNHLY and CDR2 FYNNEI. The CDR3 region has the DNA TGTGCCAGCAGTGTCGGGGGCGCTAACTATGGCTACACCTTC. Protein product: CASSVGGANYGYTF.

V gene TRBV30 combines with J gene TRBJ1-1, with TRBD1 matching 7 bases. V trimming: 2 bases; J trimming: 1 base; junction bases outside the gene matches: 1. Germline lookup yields CDR1 GTSNPN and CDR2 SVGIG (reference sequence). The CDR3 contains 13 residues. The CDR3 protein is CAWSWTGNTEAFF. CDR3 nucleotide sequence: TGTGCCTGGAGTTGGACAGGGAACACTGAAGCTTTCTTT.

This chain connects TRBV28 to TRBJ2-1; D is unresolved. Germline V gene lookup returns CDR1 MDHEN and CDR2 SYDVKM. CDR3 length: 11 residues. V was shortened by 6 bases and J by 9 bases, with 9 bases between the two germline ends. CDR3 protein: CASSRVIEQFF. The CDR3 DNA sequence: TGTGCCAGCAGCCGCGTGATTGAGCAGTTCTTC.

This clone was picked up one time. The V and J genes are TRBV5-1 and TRBJ2-2, with TRBD1 as a possible D gene (6 bases). The CDR3 extends over 14 amino acids. Trimming took 5 bases from V and 4 from J, leaving 12 bases between them. CDR1 is SGHRS and CDR2 is YFSETQ in the germline V gene. The DNA of the CDR3 is TGCGCCAGCAGTTTACAGGGTTTCACCGGGGAGCTGTTTTTT. Translating it yields CASSLQGFTGELFF.

V and J are TRBV7-2 and TRBJ1-4; D gene uncertain. The V end lost 5 bases, the J end lost 7 bases, and 20 bases lay between the germline ends. The CDR3 has 16 residues. CDR1 is SGHTA and CDR2 is FQGNSA in the germline V gene. The CDR3 nucleotides are TGTGCCAGCAGCGTAGAATTGGCGGGTTTAGGTGAAAAACTGTTTTTT. This encodes CASSVELAGLGEKLFF.

This clone was seen more than once but under ten times. The identical CDR3 is also encoded by other nucleotide sequences in the sample. V gene TRBV7-9 combines with J gene TRBJ1-1; D remains ambiguous. The CDR3 is made up of 12 amino acids. CDR1 SEHNR and CDR2 FQNEAQ come from the germline V gene (reference sequence). V was cut by 3 bases and J by 3 bases, with 5 bases left in between. DNA for the CDR3: TGTGCCAGCAGCTTTGGGGACACTGAAGCTTTCTTT. This encodes CASSFGDTEAFF.

V and J are TRBV6-6 and TRBJ2-7, with 7 positions matching TRBD2. This CDR3 has 16 amino acids. CDR1 and CDR2 from the germline V gene are MNHNY and SVGAGI (reference sequence). J gave up 2 bases and V 6 bases, and 13 bases lay outside the gene matches. The CDR3: CASSRTPRGGTYEQYF. In DNA form, the CDR3 reads TGTGCCAGCAGCCGCACCCCTCGGGGAGGGACCTACGAGCAGTACTTC.

This clone was counted a few times. CDR3 nucleotides: TGTGCCAGCAGCCCCGACAGGGGGAATTGGGACAATGAGCAGTTCTTC. Translated, it gives CASSPDRGNWDNEQFF. The V gene is TRBV14, the J gene TRBJ2-1, with 9 bases identical to TRBD1. Germline values: CDR1 SGHDN, CDR2 FVKESK. This CDR3 region has 16 residues. J lost 5 bases, V lost 4 bases, and 9 bases had no gene match.

This sequence joins TRBV6-5 and TRBJ2-5, with D perhaps matching TRBD2 (5 bases). The CDR3 is 12 residues long. Germline CDR1 and CDR2: MNHEY and SVGAGI. V was cut by 5 bases and J by 4 bases, with 8 bases left in between. CDR3 in amino acids: CASSRTSETQYF. For the CDR3, the DNA is TGTGCCAGCAGTCGGACTTCAGAGACCCAGTACTTC.

This clone was seen only a few times. The rearrangement joins TRBV9 to TRBJ1-2, with D unclear. The V gene's germline CDR1 is SGDLS and CDR2 YYNGEE. The CDR3 covers 14 residues. Between the trimmed V and J ends, which lost 4 bases and 8 bases, there was a span of 18 bases. The CDR3, as DNA: TGTGCCAGCAGCCCCCGGGGTGGGTCGATCGGCTACACCTTC. Amino acids: CASSPRGGSIGYTF.

The J gene is TRBJ1-2, the V gene TRBV6-5, with 7 nucleotides matching TRBD1. Unmatched junction bases numbered 6, after V lost 6 bases and J lost 5 bases. This CDR3 comprises 13 residues. CDR1 MNHEY and CDR2 SVGAGI come from the germline V gene. As DNA, the CDR3 is TGTGCCAGCAGCCCCTCCAGGGGGTATGGCTACACCTTC. Translation: CASSPSRGYGYTF.

This rearrangement joins TRBV4-2 to TRBJ1-6; D remains unclear. Germline V lookup: CDR1 LGHNA, CDR2 YNFKEQ. The CDR3 consists of 17 residues. V gave up 0 bases and J gave up 7 bases, with 16 bases separating them. Here the CDR3 reads CASSQDVITAKNSPLHF. CDR3 coding DNA: TGTGCCAGCAGCCAAGATGTGATCACAGCCAAGAATTCACCCCTCCACTTT.

The V gene is TRBV19, the J gene TRBJ2-2; D unresolved. V lost 10 bases and J lost 2, with 14 bases in between. The CDR3 totals 14 residues. Germline V gene lookup returns CDR1 LNHDA and CDR2 SQIVND (reference sequence). Here the CDR3 DNA reads TGTGCCACCGTCCCGGACCTTAACACCGGGGAGCTGTTTTTT. Protein: CATVPDLNTGELFF.

The V call is TRBV5-1, the J call TRBJ2-7; TRBD1 agrees at 12 bases. This CDR3 contains 15 residues. Germline trimming cut 4 bases from V and 4 bases from J; bases unmatched to any gene: 6. Germline assignment: CDR1 SGHRS and CDR2 YFSETQ. The CDR3 coding sequence is TGCGCCAGCAGCCCGGGGACAGGGGGCTCGTACGAGCAGTACTTC. It yields the protein CASSPGTGGSYEQYF.

The chain combines TRBV19 with TRBJ2-7; 7 nucleotides agree with TRBD1. V lost 7 bases and J lost 2; bases outside the gene matches: 8. Germline assignment: CDR1 LNHDA and CDR2 SQIVND (reference sequence). The CDR3 runs 14 residues. DNA of the CDR3: TGTGCCAGTACCGGGACAGCGAGTACCTACGAGCAGTACTTC. It is translated as CASTGTASTYEQYF.

The chain combines TRBV7-9 with TRBJ2-3, with TRBD2 matching over 12 bases. The germline V gene encodes CDR1 SEHNR and CDR2 FQNEAQ (reference sequence). V was pared by 6 bases and J by 6 bases, with 10 bases of the junction left unmatched. The CDR3 runs 16 residues. CDR3 DNA: TGTGCCAGCAGTTCTCAGACTAGCGGGGGCGGTGATACGCAGTATTTT. It is translated as CASSSQTSGGGDTQYF.

The V gene is TRBV11-2, the J gene TRBJ2-1; D not certain. The CDR3 contains 14 residues. The germline CDR1 and CDR2 sequences are SGHAT and FQNNGV. Trimming pared 6 bases from V and 0 bases from J, leaving 9 bases between. The CDR3 region has the DNA TGTGCCAGCAGGCGCGACGTCTCCTACAATGAGCAGTTCTTC. Residues: CASRRDVSYNEQFF.

This chain joins TRBV10-3 and TRBJ1-5, with D maybe TRBD1 (5 bases). The germline gives CDR1 ENHRY, CDR2 SYGVKD. The V and J ends lost 7 bases and 1 base respectively, with 8 bases between them. The CDR3 extends over 13 amino acids. This CDR3 is CAINDRSNQPQHF. DNA of the CDR3: TGTGCCATCAACGACAGAAGCAATCAGCCCCAGCATTTT.

This chain joins TRBV6-6 and TRBJ1-6; D is possibly TRBD1 (5 bases). V lost 7 bases to trimming and J lost 9 bases, with 16 bases between them. The CDR3 sequence is 14 residues long. CDR1 is MNHNY and CDR2 is SVGAGI in the germline V gene (reference sequence). In DNA, the CDR3 is TGTGCCAGCAACAACGGGGGGTTTGGTTCACCCCTCCACTTT. This gives the protein CASNNGGFGSPLHF.